Shown below are 31 T cell receptor beta chains from a single sample sequenced in a study of cytomegalovirus exposure and HLA in healthy donors. Researchers ran the PCR with 60 Vbeta and 13 Jbeta primers. Clones were sequenced by immunoSEQ multiplex PCR, and TCRdb holds only the in-frame ones, with some missing. Seen here are fewer than 150,000 clones, roughly three quarters observed once, and the top ten hold almost 4%. Sequenced input: PBMCs. All receptors derive from a man between 18 and 35 years old in good health and CMV-seronegative.

This clone was detected a few times. The chain joins TRBV27 to TRBJ2-7; D may be TRBD2 (6 bases). The V and J ends lost 7 bases and 9 bases respectively, with 19 bases between them. The CDR3 extends over 13 amino acids. Germline V lookup: CDR1 MNHEY, CDR2 SMNVEV (reference sequence). The CDR3 loop is CASTNSGTRGQYF. In DNA, the CDR3 is TGTGCCAGCACCAATAGCGGCACCCGCGGGCAGTACTTC.

In nucleotides, the CDR3 is TGTGCCTCGCCTCCTAGCGGGAGATTGAGCGAGCAGTACTTC. Amino acids: CASPPSGRLSEQYF. The chain couples TRBV28 to TRBJ2-7; 10 bases fit TRBD2. The CDR3 spans 14 residues. CDR1 and CDR2 from the germline V gene are MDHEN and SYDVKM. The ends lost 11 bases at V and 6 bases at J; junction bases unmatched: 13.

The CDR3 DNA reads as TGTGCCAGCGTCCCCCAAGGGGCCGAGACCCAGTACTTC. Encoded protein: CASVPQGAETQYF. The rearrangement links TRBV11-3 to TRBJ2-5, with D perhaps TRBD1 (5 bases). The V gene's germline CDR1 is SGHNT and CDR2 YENEEA. This CDR3 has 13 amino acids. Trimming took off 8 bases at V and 5 bases at J, with 15 bases between the two ends. Full variable domain (missing parts from reference TRBV11-3 and TRBJ2-5): EAGVVQSPRYKIIEKKQPVAFWCNPISGHNTLYWYLQNLGQGPELLIRYENEEAVDDSQLPKDRFSAERLKGVDSTLKIQPAELGDSAVYLCASVPQGAETQYFGPGTRLLVL.

The rearrangement uses TRBV27 and TRBJ2-1; 10 bases are shared with TRBD2. Germline V CDR1 and CDR2: MNHEY, SMNVEV (reference sequence). The CDR3 covers 15 residues. The J segment lost 4 bases and the V segment lost 6 bases, leaving 6 bases of the junction unmatched. CDR3 nucleotide sequence: TGTGCCAGCAGCCTCCTAGCGGGAGATTACAATGAGCAGTTCTTC. Protein product: CASSLLAGDYNEQFF.

About this clone itself: Other DNA sequences in this sample translate to the same CDR3. This chain joins TRBV6-5 and TRBJ2-7; TRBD1 matches 9 bases. The length of the CDR3 is 14 residues. The junction had 1 base not matched to a gene; V was cut back by 0 bases and J by 4 bases. The germline V gene encodes CDR1 MNHEY and CDR2 SVGAGI. The CDR3 DNA reads TGTGCCAGCAGTTACTCGGACAGGGGATACGAGCAGTACTTC. Translating gives CASSYSDRGYEQYF.

The chain uses TRBV7-2 and TRBJ2-7, with D perhaps matching TRBD1 (6 bases). Trimming stripped 0 bases from V and 3 bases from J, with 12 bases between. The CDR3 is 15 residues long. The germline V gene has CDR1 SGHTA and CDR2 FQGNSA. CDR3 bases: TGTGCCAGCAGCTTAGCGCTAACAGGGAACTACGAGCAGTACTTC. It translates to CASSLALTGNYEQYF.

This chain links TRBV28 with TRBJ2-5; D gene unclear. In germline, CDR1 is MDHEN, CDR2 SYDVKM. V lost 2 bases, J lost 5 bases, and 9 bases lay in between. This CDR3 spans 13 amino acids. The DNA for the CDR3 is TGTGCCAGCAGTTTAAGAGAAGAGGAGACCCAGTACTTC. It codes for CASSLREEETQYF.

The J gene is TRBJ2-7, the V gene TRBV21-1; the listed D gene, TRBD1, was not tested against the DNA. TRBV21-1 is described as a pseudogene. This CDR3 is built from 15 residues. The CDR3 protein is CASADRDTNTYEQYF. The CDR3 nucleotides are TGTGCCAGCGCGGACCGGGACACCAACACCTACGAGCAGTACTTC.

The J gene is TRBJ1-1, the V gene TRBV27, with D tentatively TRBD1 (5 bases). Germline V gene data show CDR1 as MNHEY and CDR2 as SMNVEV (reference sequence). Between the trimmed V and J ends, which lost 7 bases and 5 bases, there was a span of 17 bases. The CDR3 spans 14 residues. In DNA form, the CDR3 reads TGTGCCAGCAAAGTTGGGGGGGTGATAACTGAAGCTTTCTTT. Protein product: CASKVGGVITEAFF.

The V and J genes are TRBV19 and TRBJ1-1; D is perhaps TRBD1 (5 bases). Trimming shortened V by 3 bases and J by 0 bases, and 11 bases separated the two germline ends. Germline V gives CDR1 LNHDA, CDR2 SQIVND (reference sequence). The CDR3 has 15 residues. The CDR3 DNA sequence: TGTGCCAGTAGTATCCAGGGAACCATGAACACTGAAGCTTTCTTT. This codes for CASSIQGTMNTEAFF.

This chain connects TRBV9 to TRBJ1-2; D unclear. The CDR3 contains 14 residues. The germline V gene encodes CDR1 SGDLS and CDR2 YYNGEE. The ends were cut back, 0 bases at V and 4 bases at J, with 10 bases in the middle. CDR3 sequence: CASSVEWASYGYTF. CDR3 nucleotide sequence: TGTGCCAGCAGCGTAGAGTGGGCAAGCTATGGCTACACCTTC.

The chain is built from TRBV11-2 and TRBJ1-4; no clear D gene. This CDR3 has 17 residues. V dropped 5 bases and J dropped 6 bases, with 22 bases sitting between them. Per the germline V gene, CDR1 is SGHAT and CDR2 is FQNNGV. CDR3 in DNA: TGTGCCAGCAGCCAGGAGGCCTTGGGTAGCCTTGATGAAAAACTGTTTTTT. Translation: CASSQEALGSLDEKLFF.

The chain has TRBV2 and TRBJ2-5, with D tentatively TRBD2 (5 bases). This CDR3 comprises 13 residues. The V and J ends lost 10 bases and 11 bases respectively, with 23 bases between them. Per germline, CDR1 SNHLY and CDR2 FYNNEI. The CDR3 DNA follows: TGTGCCACGAATAGTGAACTCCTAAGGGAGCAGTACTTC. Translation gives CATNSELLREQYF.

The gene calls are TRBV11-2 and TRBJ2-7; 7 nucleotides line up with TRBD2. Germline V lookup: CDR1 SGHAT, CDR2 FQNNGV. V shed 5 bases and J 3 bases; nucleotides not matched to a gene: 4. There are 13 residues in the CDR3. The CDR3 here is CASSRLAYYEQYF. The DNA of the CDR3 is TGTGCCAGCAGCCGACTAGCCTACTACGAGCAGTACTTC.

The CDR3 DNA is TGTGCCGCCACGTCGGGAGATACGCAGTATTTT. It translates to CAATSGDTQYF. The chain combines TRBV6-5 with TRBJ2-3, with D hard to call. V was clipped by 11 bases and J by 5 bases, with 11 bases between them. Germline loops: CDR1 MNHEY, CDR2 SVGAGI. CDR3 length equals 11 residues.

V is TRBV6-1 and J is TRBJ1-5; D gene ambiguous. Germline V CDR1 and CDR2: MNHNS, SASEGT. The CDR3 runs 12 residues. Trimming took 7 bases from V and 4 from J, leaving 8 bases between them. The CDR3 region is CASKAGNQPQHF. CDR3 sequence (DNA): TGTGCCAGCAAGGCGGGGAATCAGCCCCAGCATTTT.

V is TRBV19 and J is TRBJ1-2; a weak D match, TRBD1 (6 bases). The V gene's germline CDR1 is LNHDA and CDR2 SQIVND (reference sequence). Trimming pared 5 bases from V and 6 bases from J, leaving 13 bases between. The CDR3 has 13 amino acids. The CDR3 region has the DNA TGTGCCAGTAGTTACACAGGGATTGATGGCTACACCTTC. Amino acids: CASSYTGIDGYTF.

The rearrangement links TRBV27 to TRBJ2-6; TRBD2 is a possible D gene (5 bases). Per germline, CDR1 MNHEY and CDR2 SMNVEV (reference sequence). V was cut by 5 bases and J by 4 bases, with 9 bases left in between. This CDR3 is built from 14 residues. DNA of the CDR3: TGTGCCAGCAGTCGGGGATCCGGGGCCAACGTCCTGACTTTC. Translating it yields CASSRGSGANVLTF. The variable domain in full, completed from reference TRBV27 and TRBJ2-6, reads EAQVTQNPRYLITVTGKKLTVTCSQNMNHEYMSWYRQDPGLGLRQIYYSMNVEVTDKGDVPEGYKVSRKEKRNFPLILESPSPNQTSLYFCASSRGSGANVLTFGAGSRLTVL.

This clone was seen once. DNA for the CDR3: TGTGCCAGCAGTAGCGGGAGGGATTGGTACGAGCAGTACTTC. Amino acid sequence: CASSSGRDWYEQYF. The chain is built from TRBV6-1 and TRBJ2-7, with 10 bases aligning to TRBD2. The length of the CDR3 is 14 residues. The V gene's germline CDR1 is MNHNS and CDR2 SASEGT. Unmatched junction bases numbered 5, after V lost 5 bases and J lost 4 bases.

V gene TRBV19 combines with J gene TRBJ1-2; no definite D call. CDR1 and CDR2 (germline): LNHDA, SQIVND (reference sequence). Trimming removed 4 bases from V and 6 bases from J, with 6 bases in between. This CDR3 spans 11 amino acids. The CDR3, as DNA: TGTGCCAGTAGTAGGAGTGATGGCTACACCTTC. It yields the protein CASSRSDGYTF.

V is TRBV15 and J is TRBJ2-1, with 8 bases identical to TRBD2. The germline V gene has CDR1 LNHNV and CDR2 YYDKDF (reference sequence). The length of the CDR3 is 19 residues. V lost 1 base, J lost 2 bases, and 13 bases stayed unmatched. CDR3 nucleotides: TGTGCCACCAGCAGAGTAGTACCGGGACTAGTGTCTCCCTACAATGAGCAGTTCTTC. It specifies CATSRVVPGLVSPYNEQFF.

This chain joins TRBV9 and TRBJ2-1, with 9 bases lining up with TRBD2. J was trimmed by 6 bases and V by 0 bases; bases with no gene match: 4. The CDR3 runs to 15 residues. Germline lookup yields CDR1 SGDLS and CDR2 YYNGEE. The CDR3 sequence is CASSVVAGAFNEQFF. Here the CDR3 DNA reads TGTGCCAGCAGCGTAGTAGCGGGGGCCTTCAATGAGCAGTTCTTC.

The chain links TRBV10-1 to TRBJ2-1; D not certain. Trimming removed 2 bases at V and 4 bases at J, with 9 bases between. The CDR3 is 14 residues long. Germline CDR1 and CDR2: WNHNN and SYGVQD (reference sequence). The CDR3, as DNA: TGCGCCAGCAGTGAGACAGTTTATTACAATGAGCAGTTCTTC. It encodes CASSETVYYNEQFF.

V gene TRBV5-1 combines with J gene TRBJ2-3; D ambiguous. CDR1 is SGHRS, CDR2 YFSETQ, per germline. Deletions cut 1 base from V and 4 bases from J, with 10 bases between. The CDR3 loop spans 14 amino acids. The CDR3 region is CASSLHARADTQYF. CDR3 nucleotide sequence: TGCGCCAGCAGCTTGCACGCCCGAGCAGATACGCAGTATTTT.

V gene TRBV7-2 combines with J gene TRBJ2-3, with D perhaps TRBD2 (6 bases). This CDR3 contains 16 residues. The germline CDR1 and CDR2 sequences are SGHTA and FQGNSA. Deletions cut 5 bases from V and 0 bases from J, with 15 bases between. The CDR3 DNA is TGTGCCAGCAGCCGGTCCGGGAGTTCGAGCACAGATACGCAGTATTTT. It yields the protein CASSRSGSSSTDTQYF. Full variable domain (outside the CDR3, taken from reference TRBV7-2 and TRBJ2-3): GAGVSQSPSNKVTEKGKDVELRCDPISGHTALYWYRQSLGQGLEFLIYFQGNSAPDKSGLPSDRFSAERTGGSVSTLTIQRTQQEDSAVYLCASSRSGSSSTDTQYFGPGTRLTVL.

The gene calls are TRBV9 and TRBJ1-5, with TRBD1 matching over 9 bases. V shed 9 bases, J shed 1 base, and the junction held 14 bases outside the gene matches. This CDR3 has 17 amino acids. Germline V gene sequence: CDR1 SGDLS, CDR2 YYNGEE. The CDR3 nucleotides are TGTGCCATTACCCCGGCGTCCGACAGGGGGAGCAATCAGCCCCAGCATTTT. Its protein is CAITPASDRGSNQPQHF.

The chain carries TRBV5-1 and TRBJ1-1; 8 positions match TRBD1. Germline loops: CDR1 SGHRS, CDR2 YFSETQ. CDR3 length: 15 residues. The J segment lost 4 bases and the V segment lost 0 bases, leaving 5 bases of the junction unmatched. The CDR3, as DNA: TGCGCCAGCAGCTTGGACGGACAGGGCGGCACTGAAGCTTTCTTT. This gives the protein CASSLDGQGGTEAFF. Using reference TRBV5-1 and TRBJ1-1 for the parts outside the CDR3, the full variable domain is KAGVTQTPRYLIKTRGQQVTLSCSPISGHRSVSWYQQTPGQGLQFLFEYFSETQRNKGNFPGRFSGRQFSNSRSEMNVSTLELGDSALYLCASSLDGQGGTEAFFGQGTRLTVV.

This clone has more than one count but fewer than ten. The chain uses TRBV7-2 and TRBJ2-7; 8 bases are shared with TRBD1. V lost 1 base and J lost 6; bases outside the gene matches: 8. The CDR3 totals 15 residues. Germline V gene data show CDR1 as SGHTA and CDR2 as FQGNSA. The CDR3 spells CASSLGRTGFAEQYF. The CDR3 DNA reads as TGTGCCAGCAGCTTAGGTCGGACAGGGTTCGCCGAGCAGTACTTC.

The V call is TRBV11-3, the J call TRBJ2-7; D not resolved. The CDR3 runs 15 residues. Germline V lookup: CDR1 SGHNT, CDR2 YENEEA. V lost 5 bases to trimming and J lost 3 bases, with 17 bases between them. Written as DNA, the CDR3 is TGTGCCAGCAGCACACTAAGAGGAACCCGCTACGAGCAGTACTTC. The encoded protein is CASSTLRGTRYEQYF.

The rearrangement uses TRBV5-1 and TRBJ2-7, with 10 bases identical to TRBD2. V trimming: 2 bases; J trimming: 7 bases; junction bases outside the gene matches: 12. The CDR3 has 16 residues. From germline, CDR1 is SGHRS and CDR2 YFSETQ. The CDR3 protein is CASSFRSSGSSKEQYF. The CDR3 nucleotides are TGCGCCAGCAGCTTCAGGTCTAGCGGGAGTTCGAAAGAGCAGTACTTC.

V usage is TRBV7-3 and J usage is TRBJ2-3; 8 positions match TRBD2. V gave up 0 bases and J gave up 1 base; unmatched junction bases: 9. The CDR3 is made up of 18 amino acids. The germline V gene has CDR1 SGHTA and CDR2 FQGTGA. Written as DNA, the CDR3 is TGTGCCAGCAGCTTAACAGCCAATCTAGCGGGCCGCACAGATACGCAGTATTTT. Amino acids: CASSLTANLAGRTDTQYF.